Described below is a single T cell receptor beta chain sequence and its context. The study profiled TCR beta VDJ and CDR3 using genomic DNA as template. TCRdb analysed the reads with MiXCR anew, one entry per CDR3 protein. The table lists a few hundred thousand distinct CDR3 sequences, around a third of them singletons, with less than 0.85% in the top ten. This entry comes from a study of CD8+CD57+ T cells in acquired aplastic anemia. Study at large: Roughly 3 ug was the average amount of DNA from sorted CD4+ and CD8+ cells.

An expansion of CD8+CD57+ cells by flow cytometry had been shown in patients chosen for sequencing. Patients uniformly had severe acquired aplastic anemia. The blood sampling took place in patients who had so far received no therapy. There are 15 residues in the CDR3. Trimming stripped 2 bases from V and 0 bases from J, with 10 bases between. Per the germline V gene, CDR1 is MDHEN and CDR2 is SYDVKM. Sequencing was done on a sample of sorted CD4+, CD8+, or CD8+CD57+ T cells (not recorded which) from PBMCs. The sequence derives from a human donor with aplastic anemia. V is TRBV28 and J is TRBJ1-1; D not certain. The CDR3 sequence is CASSLPGRMNTEAFF. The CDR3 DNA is TGTGCCAGCAGTTTACCGGGCAGGATGAACACTGAAGCTTTCTTT.